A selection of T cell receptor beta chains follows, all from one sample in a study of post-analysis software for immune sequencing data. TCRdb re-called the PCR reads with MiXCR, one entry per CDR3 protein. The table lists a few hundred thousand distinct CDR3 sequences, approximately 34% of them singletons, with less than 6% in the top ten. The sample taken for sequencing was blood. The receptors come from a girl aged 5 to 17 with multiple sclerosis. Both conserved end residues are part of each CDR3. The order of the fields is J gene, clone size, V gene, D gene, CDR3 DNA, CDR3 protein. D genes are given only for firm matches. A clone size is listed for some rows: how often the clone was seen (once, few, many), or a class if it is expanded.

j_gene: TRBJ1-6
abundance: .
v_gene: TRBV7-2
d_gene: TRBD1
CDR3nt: TGTGCCAGCAGCTATCCGACAGGGGAGGCACCCCCCCACTTT
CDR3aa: CASSYPTGEAPPHF

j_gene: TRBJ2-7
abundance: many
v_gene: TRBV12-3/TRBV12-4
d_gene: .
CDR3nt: TGTGCCAGCAGTCCCGGGCTTGCCTACTACGAGCAGTACTTC
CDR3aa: CASSPGLAYYEQYF

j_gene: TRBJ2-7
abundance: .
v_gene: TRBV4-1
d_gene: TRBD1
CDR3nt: TGCGCCAGCAGCCAAGCCCGGGGTGGGACAGGCTTCTACGAGCAGTACTTC
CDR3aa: CASSQARGGTGFYEQYF

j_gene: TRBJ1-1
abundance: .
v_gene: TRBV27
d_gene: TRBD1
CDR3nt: TGTGCCAGCAGCAACTGCAGGGGGCTGAACACTGAAGCTTTCTTT
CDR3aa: CASSNCRGLNTEAFF

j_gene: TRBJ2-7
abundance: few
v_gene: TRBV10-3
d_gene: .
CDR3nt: TGTGCCATCAGTGAGGGGGCTTCCTACAATGAGCAGTACTTC
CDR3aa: CAISEGASYNEQYF

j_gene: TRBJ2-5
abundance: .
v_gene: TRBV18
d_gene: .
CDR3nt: TGTGCCAGCTCACCACCTCTCGGAGAGACCCAGTACTTC
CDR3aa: CASSPPLGETQYF

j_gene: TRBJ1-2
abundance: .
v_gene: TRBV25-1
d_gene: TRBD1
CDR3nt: TGTGCCAGCAGTGGGGACAGGGTTGGCTACACCTTC
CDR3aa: CASSGDRVGYTF

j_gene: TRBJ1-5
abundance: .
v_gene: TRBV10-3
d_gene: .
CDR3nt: TGTGCCATCAGTGAGTTAGTGGGTCAGCCCCAGCATTTT
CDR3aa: CAISELVGQPQHF

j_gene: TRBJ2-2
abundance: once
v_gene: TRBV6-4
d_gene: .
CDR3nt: TGTGCCAGCAGTGACGAGTTTTCCACCGGGGAGCTGTTTTTT
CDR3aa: CASSDEFSTGELFF

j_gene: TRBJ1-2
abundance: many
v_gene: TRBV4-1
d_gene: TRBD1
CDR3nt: TGCGCCAGCAGCCAAGCTAGGGACAGGGCCGACTCTAACTATGGCTACACCTTC
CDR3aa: CASSQARDRADSNYGYTF

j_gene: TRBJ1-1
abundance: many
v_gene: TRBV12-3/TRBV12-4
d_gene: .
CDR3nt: TGTGCCATACGCCGTGGGGGAGGCACTGAAGCTTTCTTT
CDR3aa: CAIRRGGGTEAFF

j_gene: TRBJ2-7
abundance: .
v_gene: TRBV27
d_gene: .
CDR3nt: TGTGCCAGCAGTTTGTCCGGGGACTACGAGCAGTACTTC
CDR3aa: CASSLSGDYEQYF

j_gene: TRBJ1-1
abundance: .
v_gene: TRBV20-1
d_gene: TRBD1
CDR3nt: TGCAGTGCTGATGGACAGGGGCGAACTGAAGCTTTCTTT
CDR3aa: CSADGQGRTEAFF

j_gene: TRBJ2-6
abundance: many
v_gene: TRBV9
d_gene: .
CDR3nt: TGTGCCAGCAGCGAAGTACAGGTTTCTGGGGCCAACGTCCTGACTTTC
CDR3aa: CASSEVQVSGANVLTF

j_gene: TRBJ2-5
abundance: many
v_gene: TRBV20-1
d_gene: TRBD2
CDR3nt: TGCAGTGCTAGAGTTGCTAGCGGGAACCGAATCGGTGGGACCCAGTACTTC
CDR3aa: CSARVASGNRIGGTQYF

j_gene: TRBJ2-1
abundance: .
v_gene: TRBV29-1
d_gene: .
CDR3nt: TGCAGCGTTGGTACAGTCCTGGGAGAGACCCAGTTCTTC
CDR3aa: CSVGTVLGETQFF

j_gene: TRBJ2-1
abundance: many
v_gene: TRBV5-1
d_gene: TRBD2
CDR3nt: TGCGCCAGCAGCTTGGACGGCAGGCGATTGAGGACTAGCGGGCGAAGGGCCAATGAGCAGTTCTTC
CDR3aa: CASSLDGRRLRTSGRRANEQFF

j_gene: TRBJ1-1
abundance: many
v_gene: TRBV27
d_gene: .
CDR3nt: TGTGCCAGCAGTTTCGGAGGACATCTGAACACTGAAGCTTTCTTT
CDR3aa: CASSFGGHLNTEAFF